The 11 T cell receptor beta chains listed next were all sequenced from one sample in a study of OX40 agonist ivuxolimab in advanced cancers. The data were produced by immunoSEQ multiplex PCR, yet TCRdb's version contains in-frame clones alone and is incomplete. The sample has 5,000 to 6,500 clones, 71% seen once. The sequencing here drew on CD4+ or CD8+ T cells sorted from blood, taken in a trial of the OX40 agonist ivuxolimab. The receptors shown here come from an adult with an advanced solid tumor such as melanoma, head and neck, liver or kidney cancer.

The chain joins TRBV9 to TRBJ2-1, with TRBD2 as a possible D gene (6 bases). Deletions cut 3 bases from V and 5 bases from J, with 12 bases between. Germline V CDR1 and CDR2: SGDLS, YYNGEE. The CDR3 runs 14 residues. CDR3 region: CASSASWGDNEQFF. CDR3 bases: TGTGCCAGCAGCGCTAGCTGGGGGGACAATGAGCAGTTCTTC.

The chain joins TRBV9 to TRBJ2-5; D is possibly TRBD2 (5 bases). There are 15 residues in the CDR3. The V and J ends lost 4 bases and 6 bases respectively, with 19 bases between them. Germline assignment: CDR1 SGDLS and CDR2 YYNGEE. CDR3 amino acids: CASSPPREGSKTQYF. CDR3 coding DNA: TGTGCCAGCAGCCCGCCTCGGGAAGGGAGCAAGACCCAGTACTTC.

In this sample, this clone turned up a few times. V and J are TRBV4-3 and TRBJ2-3, with 11 bases identical to TRBD2. CDR1 is LGHNA, CDR2 YSLEER, per germline. The CDR3 covers 18 residues. V trimming: 0 bases; J trimming: 0 bases; junction bases outside the gene matches: 5. DNA for the CDR3: TGCGCCAGCAGCCAAGACCTAGCGGGGGGCCCTAGCACAGATACGCAGTATTTT. Protein sequence: CASSQDLAGGPSTDTQYF.

The chain couples TRBV30 to TRBJ2-1, with 9 bases matching TRBD2. Germline V gene lookup returns CDR1 GTSNPN and CDR2 SVGIG (reference sequence). With V trimmed by 0 bases and J by 7 bases, 4 bases remained unmatched. CDR3 size: 14 residues. In DNA form, the CDR3 reads TGTGCCTGGAGTGTAGGGGCGGGGGGGAATGAGCAGTTCTTC. It encodes CAWSVGAGGNEQFF.

The chain joins TRBV6-5 to TRBJ1-1, with D hard to call. The ends were cut back, 0 bases at V and 7 bases at J, with 9 bases in the middle. The CDR3 consists of 13 residues. Germline CDR1 is MNHEY and CDR2 is SVGAGI. This CDR3 reads CASSYSLRVEAFF. Here the CDR3 DNA reads TGTGCCAGCAGTTACTCATTGCGTGTTGAAGCTTTCTTT.

In nucleotides, the CDR3 is TGTGCCAGCAGCTTAGCCTTCCGGGGACCCAGGACAGCTTTCTTT. Translation gives CASSLAFRGPRTAFF. J is TRBJ1-1 and V is TRBV11-2, with D possibly matching TRBD1 (5 bases). The CDR3 covers 15 residues. Deletions cut 1 base from V and 10 bases from J, with 19 bases between. Per the germline V gene, CDR1 is SGHAT and CDR2 is FQNNGV. Full variable domain (missing parts from reference TRBV11-2 and TRBJ1-1): EAGVAQSPRYKIIEKRQSVAFWCNPISGHATLYWYQQILGQGPKLLIQFQNNGVVDDSQLPKDRFSAERLKGVDSTLKIQPAKLEDSAVYLCASSLAFRGPRTAFFGQGTRLTVV.

J is TRBJ1-4 and V is TRBV5-1; the D gene is possibly TRBD1 (5 bases). Germline CDR1 reads SGHRS; CDR2 reads YFSETQ. The V end lost 2 bases, the J end lost 6 bases, and 17 bases lay between the germline ends. The CDR3 covers 16 residues. CDR3 nucleotides: TGCGCCAGCAGCTTCGGTAGAGGAGGGGTGGATGAAAAACTGTTTTTT. The encoded protein is CASSFGRGGVDEKLFF.

The chain has TRBV7-9 and TRBJ2-1, with D tentatively TRBD2 (6 bases). The ends were cut back, 6 bases at V and 8 bases at J, with 20 bases in the middle. This CDR3 has 15 amino acids. Germline V gives CDR1 SEHNR, CDR2 FQNEAQ (reference sequence). CDR3 nucleotides: TGTGCCAGCAGGCAACCGGGAGTAAACCGCGATGAGCAGTTCTTC. This sequence encodes CASRQPGVNRDEQFF.

This clone was recorded a few times. The chain links TRBV27 to TRBJ2-1; perhaps TRBD2 as D (6 bases). The ends were cut back, 2 bases at V and 8 bases at J, with 7 bases in the middle. The germline CDR1 and CDR2 sequences are MNHEY and SMNVEV (reference sequence). The CDR3 sequence is 12 residues long. Written as DNA, the CDR3 is TGTGCCAGCAGTTTAGGCGGGGATGAGCAGTTCTTC. As protein: CASSLGGDEQFF.

This clone was counted a few times. The V call is TRBV27, the J call TRBJ1-5; D perhaps matches TRBD1 (5 bases). The CDR3 consists of 13 residues. CDR1 MNHEY and CDR2 SMNVEV come from the germline V gene (reference sequence). The germline V and J ends were trimmed by 3 bases and 5 bases, with 8 bases remaining between them. The CDR3 DNA sequence: TGTGCCAGCAGTTTCCAGGGTTATCAGCCCCAGCATTTT. It translates to CASSFQGYQPQHF.

The chain joins TRBV9 to TRBJ2-3; D is possibly TRBD1 (6 bases). The CDR3 length is 15 residues. Germline CDR1 is SGDLS and CDR2 is YYNGEE. Trimming cost V 2 bases and J 2 bases, with 12 bases left between them. CDR3 sequence reads: CASSVGQGTTDTQYF. The CDR3 DNA follows: TGTGCCAGCAGCGTCGGTCAGGGGACCACAGATACGCAGTATTTT.